These 32 T cell receptor beta chains originate from one sample sequenced in a study of T-cell memory formation after mild COVID-19. TCRdb independently ran MiXCR on the 5' RACE reads; one entry per CDR3 protein. The sample contains hundreds of thousands of distinct CDR3 sequences, approximately 16% of which appear only once. The sequenced sample was PBMCs or a T cell subset sorted from them (not recorded which). Receptor source: a man between 18 and 29 years old who had mild COVID-19 (a few samples of this study predate the infection). Cell type and time point are not known.

V usage is TRBV7-2 and J usage is TRBJ2-7, with D maybe TRBD1 (6 bases). Germline V gene lookup returns CDR1 SGHTA and CDR2 FQGNSA. Trimming shortened V by 6 bases and J by 0 bases, and 12 bases separated the two germline ends. This CDR3 has 14 residues. For the CDR3, the DNA is TGTGCCAGCAGGCCCCGGGACACCTCCTACGAGCAGTACTTC. Translated: CASRPRDTSYEQYF.

This clonotype appeared a few times. This chain links TRBV12-3 or TRBV12-4 with TRBJ1-1; TRBD1 matches at 8 bases. CDR3 length: 16 amino acids. Trimming took 5 bases from V and 5 from J; bases not matched to a gene: 13. The CDR3 region has the DNA TGTGCCAGCAGTCCATCCCCGGGACAGGAGGTTACTGAAGCTTTCTTT. Its translation: CASSPSPGQEVTEAFF.

This chain uses TRBV7-9 with TRBJ1-2; maybe TRBD1 (6 bases). V lost 2 bases, J lost 7 bases, and 17 bases lay in between. This CDR3 comprises 15 residues. The germline V gene encodes CDR1 SEHNR and CDR2 FQNEAQ (reference sequence). CDR3 protein: CASSLPDRLGGGYTF. The CDR3 DNA reads TGTGCCAGCAGCTTACCCGACAGGCTTGGGGGTGGCTACACCTTC.

A few counts support this clonotype. The CDR3 spells CASSQDPPQGTYNEQFF. The CDR3, as DNA: TGCGCCAGCAGCCAAGATCCCCCGCAGGGAACCTACAATGAGCAGTTCTTC. V gene TRBV4-3 combines with J gene TRBJ2-1; maybe TRBD1 (5 bases). There are 17 residues in the CDR3. V gave up 0 bases and J gave up 2 bases, with 14 bases separating them. CDR1 is LGHNA and CDR2 is YSLEER in the germline V gene.

This clonotype was found many times. The chain employs TRBV7-2 and TRBJ1-1; tentative D call: TRBD1 (5 bases). V shed 1 base and J shed 3 bases, with 18 bases lying between them. CDR1 is SGHTA and CDR2 is FQGNSA in the germline V gene. The CDR3 is 17 amino acids. The CDR3 spells CASSLDLGGLFYTEAFF. CDR3 coding DNA: TGTGCCAGCAGCTTAGATCTGGGGGGTCTTTTTTACACTGAAGCTTTCTTT.

V is TRBV7-9 and J is TRBJ2-1; 8 positions match TRBD2. Germline V gene data show CDR1 as SEHNR and CDR2 as FQNEAQ (reference sequence). The CDR3 is made up of 16 amino acids. V lost 1 base, J lost 7 bases, and 9 bases stayed unmatched. CDR3 sequence reads: CASSLGTRGGGNEQFF. The CDR3 nucleotides are TGTGCCAGCAGCTTAGGTACACGGGGGGGCGGGAATGAGCAGTTCTTC.

This clonotype appeared a few times. The chain combines TRBV7-2 with TRBJ2-7; maybe TRBD2 (7 bases). Per germline, CDR1 SGHTA and CDR2 FQGNSA. The CDR3 covers 17 residues. V dropped 2 bases and J dropped 0 bases, with 17 bases sitting between them. CDR3 DNA: TGTGCCAGCAGCTTAAGGCCGGGGGGCTCCCACTCCTACGAGCAGTACTTC. Residues: CASSLRPGGSHSYEQYF.

This clonotype occurred a few times. The chain is built from TRBV20-1 and TRBJ2-5; 8 nucleotides line up with TRBD2. Germline CDR1 DFQATT, CDR2 SNEGSKA (reference sequence). V lost 6 bases and J lost 7; bases outside the gene matches: 10. This CDR3 has 13 amino acids. CDR3 coding DNA: TGCAGTGCCGGGACTAGGGGTTTGGGGACCCAGTACTTC. As protein: CSAGTRGLGTQYF.

This clonotype was recorded many times. The chain joins TRBV5-1 to TRBJ2-7; 14 bases fit TRBD2. Trimming cost V 7 bases and J 6 bases; bases outside gene matches: 6. CDR1 is SGHRS, CDR2 YFSETQ, per germline. This CDR3 is 14 amino acids long. The CDR3 coding sequence is TGCGCCAGCCGAACCGGACTAGCGGGGGGCGAGCAGTACTTC. Protein sequence: CASRTGLAGGEQYF.

The rearrangement joins TRBV6-5 to TRBJ1-6; D uncertain. Trimming took 4 bases from V and 11 from J, leaving 12 bases between them. This CDR3 has 13 amino acids. CDR1 is MNHEY, CDR2 SVGAGI, per germline. The chain's CDR3 is CASSFNQEAPLHF. The CDR3, as DNA: TGTGCCAGCAGTTTCAATCAGGAGGCACCCCTCCACTTT.

CDR3: CASSPSGGTRETQYF. In nucleotides, the CDR3 is TGTGCCAGCAGCCCTAGCGGGGGGACCCGGGAGACCCAGTACTTC. The chain has TRBV7-3 and TRBJ2-5; 11 positions agree with TRBD2. V was clipped by 5 bases and J by 5 bases; unmatched bases: 7. CDR3 length equals 15 residues. Per the germline V gene, CDR1 is SGHTA and CDR2 is FQGTGA.

This rearrangement joins TRBV9 to TRBJ1-1; D call uncertain. V was shortened by 0 bases and J by 1 base, with 7 bases between the two germline ends. Germline V gives CDR1 SGDLS, CDR2 YYNGEE. The CDR3 has 14 amino acids. The CDR3 DNA is TGTGCCAGCAGCGTAGGCCCGGGGAACACTGAAGCTTTCTTT. Protein sequence: CASSVGPGNTEAFF.

This clonotype occurred a few times. The chain recombines TRBV10-3 with TRBJ2-5; 8 bases are a match to TRBD2. The junction had 2 bases not matched to a gene; V was cut back by 3 bases and J by 2 bases. CDR1 is ENHRY and CDR2 is SYGVKD in the germline V gene. This CDR3 is built from 14 residues. The CDR3 reads CAISDPGGQETQYF. CDR3 DNA: TGTGCCATCAGTGATCCGGGGGGGCAAGAGACCCAGTACTTC.

V gene TRBV7-9 combines with J gene TRBJ1-4; possible D gene TRBD1, 5 bases. CDR3 size: 14 residues. The germline CDR1 and CDR2 sequences are SEHNR and FQNEAQ (reference sequence). Trimming cost V 3 bases and J 4 bases, with 9 bases left between them. Written as DNA, the CDR3 is TGTGCCAGCAGCTTGAACAGGAGTAATGAAAAACTGTTTTTT. This sequence encodes CASSLNRSNEKLFF.

This clonotype was picked up many times. The V call is TRBV19, the J call TRBJ2-2, with TRBD1 as a possible D gene (6 bases). The V end lost 3 bases, the J end lost 3 bases, and 11 bases lay between the germline ends. This CDR3 spans 15 amino acids. Germline-derived CDR1 and CDR2 are LNHDA and SQIVND (reference sequence). The CDR3 coding sequence is TGTGCCAGTAGTATTTCCCCAGGGGACACCGGGGAGCTGTTTTTT. It is translated as CASSISPGDTGELFF.

The chain links TRBV24-1 to TRBJ1-4; maybe TRBD1 (5 bases). The CDR3 extends over 15 amino acids. Germline V lookup: CDR1 KGHDR, CDR2 SFDVKD. V was shortened by 0 bases and J by 7 bases, with 11 bases between the two germline ends. Here the CDR3 DNA reads TGTGCCACCAGTGATTTGAAGTCGGGGGGTGAAAAACTGTTTTTT. Residues: CATSDLKSGGEKLFF.

The chain recombines TRBV10-2 with TRBJ1-2; D not certain. Germline CDR1 reads WSHSY; CDR2 reads SAAADI. The CDR3 sequence is 15 residues long. Trimming removed 6 bases at V and 1 base at J, with 15 bases between. The CDR3 DNA sequence: TGCGCCAGCAGGGAAGGACGGCCGGTTAACTATGGCTACACCTTC. This gives the protein CASREGRPVNYGYTF.

This clonotype was counted between two and nine times. J is TRBJ2-3 and V is TRBV5-1, with D perhaps assigned TRBD1 or TRBD2 (5 bases each). This CDR3 is 15 amino acids long. From germline, CDR1 is SGHRS and CDR2 YFSETQ. Trimming cost V 4 bases and J 3 bases, with 15 bases left between them. CDR3 sequence reads: CASSNAGDETDTQYF. The CDR3 coding sequence is TGCGCCAGCAGCAACGCCGGGGACGAGACAGATACGCAGTATTTT.

The chain carries TRBV27 and TRBJ2-7; D perhaps matches TRBD2 (6 bases). This CDR3 comprises 14 residues. Germline V lookup: CDR1 MNHEY, CDR2 SMNVEV (reference sequence). V lost 4 bases to trimming and J lost 5 bases, with 15 bases between them. The CDR3 here is CASSSALEGHEQYF. CDR3 nucleotides: TGTGCCAGCAGTTCCGCTCTGGAGGGTCACGAGCAGTACTTC.

The V and J genes are TRBV4-3 and TRBJ2-7, with D possibly called TRBD1 or TRBD2 (5 bases each). V shed 3 bases and J shed 2 bases, with 17 bases lying between them. This CDR3 comprises 16 residues. Germline V gene sequence: CDR1 LGHNA, CDR2 YSLEER. CDR3 coding DNA: TGCGCCAGCAGCCAGACACCGGGACCGGAGACCTACGAGCAGTACGTC. This translates into CASSQTPGPETYEQYV.

CDR3 bases: TGTGCCAGCAGCGTAGGGTCACTCCCCCAGGAGACCCAGTACTTC. The encoded protein is CASSVGSLPQETQYF. The chain carries TRBV9 and TRBJ2-5, with unresolved D. The V gene lost 0 bases and the J gene lost 5 bases, with 14 bases spanning the gap. CDR3 length: 15 amino acids. Per the germline V gene, CDR1 is SGDLS and CDR2 is YYNGEE.

The CDR3 spells CASSLEGTGFYNEQFF. CDR3 nucleotides: TGCGCCAGCAGCTTGGAGGGGACAGGGTTCTACAATGAGCAGTTCTTC. The chain carries TRBV5-1 and TRBJ2-1; the match to TRBD1 covers 9 bases. The CDR3 covers 16 residues. Trimming removed 0 bases from V and 3 bases from J; junction bases left unmatched: 4. The germline gives CDR1 SGHRS, CDR2 YFSETQ.

V gene TRBV5-6 combines with J gene TRBJ2-3; 15 bases are a match to TRBD2. The J segment lost 0 bases and the V segment lost 8 bases, leaving 4 bases of the junction unmatched. The CDR3 sequence is 16 residues long. In germline, CDR1 is SGHDT, CDR2 YYEEEE. The CDR3 loop is CARPGTSGGSTDTQYF. CDR3 nucleotides: TGTGCCAGACCGGGGACTAGCGGGGGGAGCACAGATACGCAGTATTTT.

The sample holds a few counts of this clonotype. This rearrangement joins TRBV19 to TRBJ1-1; D call uncertain. The CDR3 contains 13 residues. Trimming removed 6 bases from V and 10 bases from J, with 18 bases in between. The germline CDR1 and CDR2 sequences are LNHDA and SQIVND (reference sequence). The CDR3 loop is CASSVRSSERAFF. CDR3 coding DNA: TGTGCCAGTAGCGTAAGAAGCTCGGAGAGAGCTTTCTTT.

This clonotype was detected many times. The chain uses TRBV12-3 or TRBV12-4 and TRBJ2-7, with unresolved D. This CDR3 has 11 amino acids. The V gene lost 5 bases and the J gene lost 6 bases, with 8 bases spanning the gap. CDR3 nucleotides: TGTGCCAGCAGTCTTGGTGGCGAGCAGTACGTC. Translated, it gives CASSLGGEQYV.

This clonotype was counted a few times. The chain links TRBV7-2 to TRBJ2-1, with D unclear. There are 16 residues in the CDR3. Looked up from germline, CDR1 is SGHTA and CDR2 is FQGNSA. The V end was cut by 1 base, the J end by 4 bases, with 14 bases between. The CDR3 protein is CASSLGVVTPYNEQFF. The CDR3 nucleotides read TGTGCCAGCAGCTTAGGAGTTGTGACCCCTTACAATGAGCAGTTCTTC.

The genes are TRBV28 and TRBJ2-2; 8 positions match TRBD2. V trimming: 7 bases; J trimming: 0 bases; junction bases outside the gene matches: 4. Per germline, CDR1 MDHEN and CDR2 SYDVKM. The length of the CDR3 is 15 residues. CDR3 residues: CASKGTRPNTGELFF. The CDR3 nucleotides read TGTGCCAGCAAGGGGACTAGACCGAACACCGGGGAGCTGTTTTTT.

There are many counts of this clonotype. The CDR3 sequence is CASSLRGYEQFF. CDR3 DNA: TGTGCCAGCAGCTTAAGAGGGTATGAGCAGTTCTTC. The gene calls are TRBV7-9 and TRBJ2-1, with D possibly TRBD2 on 5 matching bases. V was shortened by 2 bases and J by 8 bases, with 7 bases between the two germline ends. The germline V gene has CDR1 SEHNR and CDR2 FQNEAQ (reference sequence). The CDR3 consists of 12 residues.

In this sample, this clonotype turned up many times. V is TRBV3-1 and J is TRBJ2-7, with 12 bases lining up with TRBD2. V trimming: 4 bases; J trimming: 7 bases; junction bases outside the gene matches: 5. The CDR3 covers 14 residues. The germline gives CDR1 LGHDT, CDR2 YNNKEL (reference sequence). CDR3 bases: TGTGCCAGCAGCCCTGGACTAGCGGGGAGGGAGCAGTACTTC. Protein: CASSPGLAGREQYF.

The J gene is TRBJ2-6, the V gene TRBV23-1; 8 bases match TRBD1. TRBV23-1 is filed as an ORF, its function uncertain. The ends lost 11 bases at V and 3 bases at J; junction bases unmatched: 12. This CDR3 spans 16 amino acids. The CDR3 loop reads CAYSGTGGGGANVLTF. CDR3 bases: TGCGCCTACTCCGGGACAGGCGGCGGTGGGGCCAACGTCCTGACTTTC.

The gene calls are TRBV6-5 and TRBJ2-7, with D perhaps TRBD1 (6 bases). Germline assignment: CDR1 MNHEY and CDR2 SVGAGI. The CDR3 covers 15 residues. Trimming took off 4 bases at V and 3 bases at J, with 16 bases between the two ends. The CDR3 protein is CASSSTGLIFYEQYF. Written as DNA, the CDR3 is TGTGCCAGCAGTTCGACAGGCCTAATTTTCTACGAGCAGTACTTC.

This rearrangement joins TRBV14 to TRBJ1-2; maybe TRBD1 (5 bases). Germline CDR1 is SGHDN and CDR2 is FVKESK. Trimming cost V 1 base and J 14 bases, with 20 bases left between them. CDR3 size: 14 residues. Here the CDR3 reads CASSQVTRQSNFTF. CDR3 nucleotide sequence: TGTGCCAGCAGCCAAGTTACGCGACAGAGTAATTTTACCTTC.